These T cell receptor beta chains were read from a single sample in a study of blood T cells in healthy people across ages. One entry per CDR3 protein, called by TCRdb with MiXCR from the 5' RACE reads. The sample has hundreds of thousands of distinct CDR3 sequences, about 30% seen once; the top ten hold approximately 14%. What was sequenced was blood. These TCRs come from a woman older than 75 in good health. The CDR3 runs from the conserved cysteine through the conserved F or W.

V,J,CDR3
TRBV20-1,TRBJ1-4,CSARKEVDRGFNEKLFF
TRBV6-2/TRBV6-3,TRBJ2-1,CASTSLDRSRVEQFF
TRBV12-3/TRBV12-4,TRBJ2-1,CASSFIKGEQFF
TRBV7-3,TRBJ2-3,CASSSLGGGSTDTQYF
TRBV6-1,TRBJ2-5,CASRPVDRGSNEQYF
TRBV29-1,TRBJ2-3,CSVGRIRDTQYF
TRBV3-1,TRBJ1-2,CASSQDQLTGGILYGYTF
TRBV20-1,TRBJ2-3,CSPGRQGRDTQYF
TRBV7-3,TRBJ2-5,CASSLNRQETQYF
TRBV28,TRBJ1-4,CATKREKLFF
TRBV20-1,TRBJ2-1,CSARGSHSYEQFF
TRBV3-1,TRBJ2-4,CASRPGQGGGIQYF
TRBV7-9,TRBJ1-1,CASSWMDSYPPFF
TRBV12-3/TRBV12-4,TRBJ2-1,CASSYPRDRGGNEQFF
TRBV5-1,TRBJ2-6,CASRLQGPGANALTF
TRBV29-1,TRBJ2-7,CSALTGGDSYEQYF
TRBV30,TRBJ2-4,CAWALTSGRHIQYF
TRBV29-1,TRBJ1-2,CSVPQGAQFYGYTF
TRBV7-8,TRBJ1-2,CASSLGDRDDYGYTF
TRBV20-1,TRBJ2-5,CSARTGGAGEQYF
TRBV19,TRBJ1-1,CASSPLGGNTEAFF
TRBV5-5,TRBJ1-2,CASSRDTLGYTF
TRBV5-1,TRBJ2-3,CASSIRPARGTDTQYF
TRBV18,TRBJ1-2,CASSPPWTDGYTF
TRBV30,TRBJ1-2,CAWSVGMSNYGYTF
TRBV7-9,TRBJ2-6,CASSLVKSGSRNSGANVLTF
TRBV6-5,TRBJ2-5,CASRPSGGAVETQYF
TRBV5-1,TRBJ2-5,CASSFEGLARSETQYF
TRBV6-4,TRBJ1-2,CASSYTTGAGEHYTF
TRBV6-1,TRBJ2-7,CASSEAGYEQYF
TRBV5-6,TRBJ2-1,CASSGTGSSYNEQFF
TRBV7-2,TRBJ1-1,CASSLVLQGYTEAFF
TRBV7-6,TRBJ2-3,CASSLVSRQGTDTQYF
TRBV18,TRBJ2-5,CASSPLQGASETQYF
TRBV6-2/TRBV6-3,TRBJ2-3,CASSYGRGGSRFADTQYF
TRBV7-2,TRBJ2-1,CASSSSGTSSEQFF
TRBV12-3/TRBV12-4,TRBJ2-3,CASSLEGTGEDTQYF